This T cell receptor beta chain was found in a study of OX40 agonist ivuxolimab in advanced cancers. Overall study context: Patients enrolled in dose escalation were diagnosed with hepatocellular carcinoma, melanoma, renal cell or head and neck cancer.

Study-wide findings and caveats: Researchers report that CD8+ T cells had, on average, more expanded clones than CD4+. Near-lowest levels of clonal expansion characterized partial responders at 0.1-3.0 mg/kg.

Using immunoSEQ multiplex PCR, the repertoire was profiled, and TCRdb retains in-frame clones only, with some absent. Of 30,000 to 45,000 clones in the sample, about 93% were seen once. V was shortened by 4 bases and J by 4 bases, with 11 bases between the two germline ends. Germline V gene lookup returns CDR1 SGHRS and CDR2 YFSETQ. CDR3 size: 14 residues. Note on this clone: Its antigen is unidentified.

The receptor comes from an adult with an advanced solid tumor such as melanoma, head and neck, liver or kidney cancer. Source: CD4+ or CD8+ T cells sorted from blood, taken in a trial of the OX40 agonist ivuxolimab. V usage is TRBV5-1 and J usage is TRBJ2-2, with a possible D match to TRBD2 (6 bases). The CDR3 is CASSAKTSTGELFF. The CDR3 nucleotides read TGCGCCAGCAGCGCGAAGACTAGCACCGGGGAGCTGTTTTTT.